The rows below give T cell receptor beta chains drawn from one sample of a study of shared clonotypes between healthy human individuals. Assay: immunoSEQ multiplex PCR; the TCRdb copy retains only in-frame clones and omits some. The sample yields some 1,400,000 clones, approximately 96% seen once. The sequenced material came from naive CD4+ T cells sorted from blood. These receptors all stem from a young man in good health. Each CDR3 is given with its conserved first and last residue. The order of the fields is V gene, CDR3 length, J gene, clone size, CDR3 protein. Clone sizes are given selectively: once, few, many, or a class where the clone is expanded.

TRBV6-6	15	TRBJ2-5	NA	CASRGVWRTEETQYF
TRBV2	15	TRBJ2-7	NA	CASRDRTSGLYEQYF
TRBV5-1	17	TRBJ1-2	NA	CASSLAGQGGGDYGYTF
TRBV6-4	13	TRBJ1-1	NA	CASSENSATEAFF
TRBV30	13	TRBJ1-2	once	CAWRTGGYYGYTF
TRBV18	15	TRBJ2-5	NA	CASSPEGASSETQYF
TRBV11-1	16	TRBJ2-3	NA	CASSLGTGTHTDTQYF
TRBV7-8	12	TRBJ2-2	NA	CASSLGTGELFF
TRBV27	15	TRBJ2-1	NA	CATRNPNRGHNEQFF
TRBV2	15	TRBJ2-3	NA	CASRGQGLFTDTQYF
TRBV7-2	14	TRBJ2-2	NA	CASRRQGGTGELFF
TRBV9	15	TRBJ2-2	NA	CASSVALSPTGELFF
TRBV5-1	16	TRBJ1-1	NA	CASSFGQGGMNTEAFF
TRBV19	13	TRBJ2-7	NA	CASSIVMPGEQYF
TRBV30	14	TRBJ2-7	NA	CAWTTGTGRYEQYF
TRBV12-5	16	TRBJ1-1	NA	CASGKGPTLSGTEAFF
TRBV6-6	13	TRBJ2-7	once	CASSYSVHYEQYF
TRBV5-1	15	TRBJ2-1	NA	CASSQTSASYNEQFF
TRBV19	14	TRBJ2-1	NA	CASGNPITYNEQFF
TRBV11-2	14	TRBJ2-7	NA	CASSLEVGPYEQYF
TRBV5-8	17	TRBJ2-7	NA	CASSLHLIAGRSYEQYF
TRBV7-9	14	TRBJ1-1	once	CASSLGLPVAEAFF